The 4 T cell receptor beta chains below were found in one sample sequenced in a study of blood T cell repertoires in COVID-19. Clones were read by immunoSEQ multiplex PCR, and TCRdb kept only the in-frame ones, dropping some. The table lists around 63,000 clones, under 85% of them singletons. The specimen was peripheral blood. The origin of the receptors is a woman between 70 and 85 years old with acute or convalescent COVID-19.

The chain joins TRBV13 to TRBJ1-6; D is undetermined. The CDR3 covers 15 residues. With 5 bases removed from V and 0 bases from J, the gap between germline ends came to 8 bases. CDR1 is PRHDT, CDR2 FYEKMQ, per germline (reference sequence). The chain's CDR3 is CASSRTSSYNSPLHF. The CDR3 region has the DNA TGTGCCAGCAGCCGGACTAGCTCCTATAATTCACCCCTCCACTTT.

The chain links TRBV28 to TRBJ1-5, with D perhaps matching TRBD1 (5 bases). CDR3 size: 17 residues. The ends were cut back, 5 bases at V and 5 bases at J, with 22 bases in the middle. Germline V lookup: CDR1 MDHEN, CDR2 SYDVKM. CDR3 coding DNA: TGTGCCAGCAGTGCCCACTTTTCGAAGGCGGGGGATCAGCCCCAGCATTTT. Amino acid sequence: CASSAHFSKAGDQPQHF. Combining the CDR3 with reference TRBV28 and TRBJ1-5 gives the whole variable domain DVKVTQSSRYLVKRTGEKVFLECVQDMDHENMFWYRQDPGLGLRLIYFSYDVKMKEKGDIPEGYSVSREKKERFSLILESASTNQTSMYLCASSAHFSKAGDQPQHFGDGTRLSIL.

This chain connects TRBV6-6 to TRBJ1-5; 9 nucleotides align to TRBD1. Trimming at V came to 5 bases and at J to 1 base, leaving 6 bases not matched to a gene. Germline loops: CDR1 MNHNY, CDR2 SVGAGI (reference sequence). This CDR3 comprises 16 residues. For the CDR3, the DNA is TGTGCCAGCAGTACAGGGGGCGGGTCGAGCAATCAGCCCCAGCATTTT. It encodes CASSTGGGSSNQPQHF.

The rearrangement uses TRBV11-2 and TRBJ2-1; TRBD1 matches 7 bases. Trimming cost V 2 bases and J 8 bases; bases outside gene matches: 6. CDR3 length: 14 amino acids. CDR1 SGHAT and CDR2 FQNNGV come from the germline V gene. The CDR3 DNA follows: TGTGCCAGCAGCTTAACAGGGGATGTGGATGAGCAGTTCTTC. This translates into CASSLTGDVDEQFF.